This T cell receptor (beta chain) was identified in a study of early T cells in non-severe SARS-CoV-2 infection. Study-level background: Alpha and beta chains were unpaired, from unsorted whole-blood bulk RNA.

Whole-study results and caveats: Private and CD4 specificities were missed by VDJdb matching, skewed to anti-spike CD8.

Germline assignment: CDR1 MDHEN and CDR2 SYDVKM. V lost 5 bases and J lost 13, with 15 bases in between. This CDR3 has 11 amino acids. This clonotype occurred a few times. What it binds is unknown. Individually, cDNA molecules had unique molecular identifiers attached to them. TCRdb reprocessed the 5' RACE reads with MiXCR, giving one entry per CDR3 protein. The sample lists some 57,000 distinct CDR3 sequences; 7.5% to 9.5% were seen once. This clonotype was sampled from an adult who was a healthcare worker with PCR-confirmed SARS-CoV-2 infection or an uninfected control (not recorded which). Input material: whole blood. The chain carries TRBV28 and TRBJ2-7; D possibly corresponds to TRBD2 (5 bases). The CDR3 coding sequence is TGTGCCAGCAGTCAACTCAGAGGGCTTTACTTC. Translation: CASSQLRGLYF.